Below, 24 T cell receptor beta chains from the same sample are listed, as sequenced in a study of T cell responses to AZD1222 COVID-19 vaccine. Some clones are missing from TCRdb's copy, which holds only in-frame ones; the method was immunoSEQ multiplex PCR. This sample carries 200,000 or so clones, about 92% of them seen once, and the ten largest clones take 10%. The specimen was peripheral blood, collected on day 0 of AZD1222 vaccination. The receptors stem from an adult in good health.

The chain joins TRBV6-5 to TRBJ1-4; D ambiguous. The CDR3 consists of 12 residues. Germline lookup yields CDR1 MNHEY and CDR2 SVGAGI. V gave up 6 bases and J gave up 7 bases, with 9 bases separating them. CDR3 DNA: TGTGCCAGCAGCCGCAGGAGTGAAAAACTGTTTTTT. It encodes CASSRRSEKLFF.

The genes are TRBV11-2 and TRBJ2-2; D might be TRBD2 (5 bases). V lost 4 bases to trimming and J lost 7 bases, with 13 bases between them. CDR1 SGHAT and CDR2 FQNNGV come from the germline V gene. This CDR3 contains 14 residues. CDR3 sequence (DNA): TGTGCCAGCAGCTCCCGGAGGTGGGGCGGGGAGCTGTTTTTT. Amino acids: CASSSRRWGGELFF. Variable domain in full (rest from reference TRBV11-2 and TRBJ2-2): EAGVAQSPRYKIIEKRQSVAFWCNPISGHATLYWYQQILGQGPKLLIQFQNNGVVDDSQLPKDRFSAERLKGVDSTLKIQPAKLEDSAVYLCASSSRRWGGELFFGEGSRLTVL.

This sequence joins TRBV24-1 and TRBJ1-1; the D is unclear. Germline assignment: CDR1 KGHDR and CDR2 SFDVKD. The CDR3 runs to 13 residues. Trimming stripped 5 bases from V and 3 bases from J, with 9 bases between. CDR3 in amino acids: CATSAKADTEAFF. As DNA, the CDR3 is TGTGCCACCAGTGCCAAAGCAGACACTGAAGCTTTCTTT.

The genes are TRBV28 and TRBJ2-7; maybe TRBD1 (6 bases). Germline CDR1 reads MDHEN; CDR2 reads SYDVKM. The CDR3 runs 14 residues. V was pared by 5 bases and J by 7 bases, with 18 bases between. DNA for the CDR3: TGTGCCAGCAGTGCGAGCCTACAGGGTCTAGAGCAGTACGTC. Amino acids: CASSASLQGLEQYV.

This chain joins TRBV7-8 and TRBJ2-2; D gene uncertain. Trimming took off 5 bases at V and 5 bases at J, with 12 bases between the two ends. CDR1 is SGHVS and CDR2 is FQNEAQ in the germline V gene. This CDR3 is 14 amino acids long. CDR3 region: CASSPRMQTGELFF. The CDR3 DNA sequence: TGTGCCAGCAGCCCCCGGATGCAAACCGGGGAGCTGTTTTTT.

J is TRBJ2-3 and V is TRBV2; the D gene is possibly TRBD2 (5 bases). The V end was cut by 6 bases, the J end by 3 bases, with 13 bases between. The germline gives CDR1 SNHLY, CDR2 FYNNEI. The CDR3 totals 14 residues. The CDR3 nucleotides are TGTGCCAGCAGGCCCATCGGCGGGACAGATACGCAGTATTTT. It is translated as CASRPIGGTDTQYF.

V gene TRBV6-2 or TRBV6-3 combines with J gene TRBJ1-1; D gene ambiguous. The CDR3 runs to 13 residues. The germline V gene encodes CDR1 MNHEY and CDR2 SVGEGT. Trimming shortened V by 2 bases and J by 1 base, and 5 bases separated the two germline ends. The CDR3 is CASSYRPNTEAFF. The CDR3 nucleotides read TGTGCCAGCAGTTACCGGCCGAACACTGAAGCTTTCTTT.

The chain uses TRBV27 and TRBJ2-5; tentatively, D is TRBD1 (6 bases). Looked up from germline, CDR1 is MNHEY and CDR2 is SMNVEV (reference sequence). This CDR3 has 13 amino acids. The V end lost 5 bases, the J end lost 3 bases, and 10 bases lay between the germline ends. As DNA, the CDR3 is TGTGCCAGCAGTCCAGGGGCCGAAGAGACCCAGTACTTC. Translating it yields CASSPGAEETQYF.

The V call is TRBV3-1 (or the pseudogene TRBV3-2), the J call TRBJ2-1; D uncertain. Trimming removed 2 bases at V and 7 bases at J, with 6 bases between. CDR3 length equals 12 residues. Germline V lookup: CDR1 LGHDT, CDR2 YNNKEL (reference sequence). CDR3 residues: CASSQSRNEQFF. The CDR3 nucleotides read TGTGCCAGCAGCCAATCCCGAAATGAGCAGTTCTTC.

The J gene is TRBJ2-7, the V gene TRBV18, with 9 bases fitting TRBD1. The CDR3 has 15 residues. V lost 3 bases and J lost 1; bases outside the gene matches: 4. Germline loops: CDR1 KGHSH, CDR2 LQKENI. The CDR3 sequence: CASSPGTGFSYEQYF. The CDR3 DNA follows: TGTGCCAGCTCACCCGGGACAGGGTTTTCCTACGAGCAGTACTTC.

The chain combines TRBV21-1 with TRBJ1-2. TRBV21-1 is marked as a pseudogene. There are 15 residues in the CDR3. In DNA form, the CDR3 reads TGTGCCAGCAGAAGAGGGCAGGGAAGTATGGATGGCTACACCTTC. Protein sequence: CASRRGQGSMDGYTF.

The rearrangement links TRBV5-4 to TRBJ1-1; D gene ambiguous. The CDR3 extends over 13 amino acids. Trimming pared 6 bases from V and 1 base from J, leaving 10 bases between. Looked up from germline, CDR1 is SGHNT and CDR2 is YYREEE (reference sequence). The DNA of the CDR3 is TGTGCCAGCAAACGAACCGGGAACACTGAAGCTTTCTTT. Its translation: CASKRTGNTEAFF.

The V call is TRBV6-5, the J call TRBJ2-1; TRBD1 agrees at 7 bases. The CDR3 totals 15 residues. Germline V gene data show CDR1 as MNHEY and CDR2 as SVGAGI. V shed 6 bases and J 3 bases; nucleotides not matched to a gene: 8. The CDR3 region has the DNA TGTGCCAGCAGCCTTACAGGGGACCACTACAATGAGCAGTTCTTC. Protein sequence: CASSLTGDHYNEQFF.

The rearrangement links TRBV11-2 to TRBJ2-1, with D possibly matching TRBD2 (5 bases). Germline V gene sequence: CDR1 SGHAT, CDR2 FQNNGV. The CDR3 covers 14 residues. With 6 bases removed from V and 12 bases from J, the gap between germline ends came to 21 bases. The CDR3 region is CASRSAPGPEGQFF. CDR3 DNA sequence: TGTGCCAGCAGGTCCGCTCCGGGCCCCGAGGGGCAGTTCTTC.

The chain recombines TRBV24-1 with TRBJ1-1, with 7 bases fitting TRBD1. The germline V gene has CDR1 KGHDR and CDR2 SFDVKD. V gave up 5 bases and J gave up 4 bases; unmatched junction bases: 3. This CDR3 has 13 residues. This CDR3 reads CATSVPGGTEAFF. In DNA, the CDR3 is TGTGCCACCAGTGTACCAGGGGGCACTGAAGCTTTCTTT.

The CDR3 bases are TGCGCCAGCAGCTTGTTGACAGGGCCTATCTCTGGGGCCAACGTCCTGACTTTC. It yields the protein CASSLLTGPISGANVLTF. This rearrangement joins TRBV5-1 to TRBJ2-6; 7 positions agree with TRBD1. The ends lost 1 base at V and 0 bases at J; junction bases unmatched: 7. The germline V gene has CDR1 SGHRS and CDR2 YFSETQ. CDR3 length: 18 residues.

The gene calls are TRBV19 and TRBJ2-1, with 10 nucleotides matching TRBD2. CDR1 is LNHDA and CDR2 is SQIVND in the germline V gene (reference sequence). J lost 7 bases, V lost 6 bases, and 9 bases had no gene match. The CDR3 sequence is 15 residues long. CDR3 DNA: TGTGCCAGTAGGGAAGCGGGAGGGCCAAAAAATGAGCAGTTCTTC. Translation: CASREAGGPKNEQFF.

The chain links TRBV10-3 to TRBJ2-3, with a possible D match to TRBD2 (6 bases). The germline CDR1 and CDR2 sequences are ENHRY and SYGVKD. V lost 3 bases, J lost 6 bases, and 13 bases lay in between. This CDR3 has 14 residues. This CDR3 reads CAISDSGAADTQYF. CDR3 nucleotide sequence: TGTGCCATCAGTGACTCGGGAGCGGCTGATACGCAGTATTTT.

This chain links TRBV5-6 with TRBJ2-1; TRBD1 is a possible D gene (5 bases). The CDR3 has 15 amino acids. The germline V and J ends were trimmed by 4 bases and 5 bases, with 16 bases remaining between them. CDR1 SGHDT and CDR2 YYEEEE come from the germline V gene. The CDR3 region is CASSLVGKGNNEQFF. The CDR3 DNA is TGTGCCAGCAGCCTCGTGGGGAAGGGGAACAATGAGCAGTTCTTC.

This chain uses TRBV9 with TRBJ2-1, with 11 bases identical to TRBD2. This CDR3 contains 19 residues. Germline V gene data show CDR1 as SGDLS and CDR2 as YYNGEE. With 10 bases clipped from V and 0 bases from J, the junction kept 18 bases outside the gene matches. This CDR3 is CARRAGGGLAVSSYNEQFF. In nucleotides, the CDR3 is TGTGCCCGCCGCGCCGGGGGGGGACTAGCGGTCAGCTCCTACAATGAGCAGTTCTTC.

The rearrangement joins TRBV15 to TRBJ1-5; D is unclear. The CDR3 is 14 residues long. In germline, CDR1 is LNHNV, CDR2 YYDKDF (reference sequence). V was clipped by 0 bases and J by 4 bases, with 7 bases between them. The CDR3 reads CATSREGKNQPQHF. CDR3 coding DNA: TGTGCCACCAGCAGAGAGGGGAAGAATCAGCCCCAGCATTTT.

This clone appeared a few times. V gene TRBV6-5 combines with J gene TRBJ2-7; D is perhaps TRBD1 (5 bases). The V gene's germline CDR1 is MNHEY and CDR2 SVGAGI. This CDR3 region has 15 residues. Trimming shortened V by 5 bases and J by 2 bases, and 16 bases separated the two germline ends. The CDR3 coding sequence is TGTGCCAGCAGTCTTATGATCGACAGCCCCTACGAGCAGTACTTC. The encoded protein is CASSLMIDSPYEQYF.

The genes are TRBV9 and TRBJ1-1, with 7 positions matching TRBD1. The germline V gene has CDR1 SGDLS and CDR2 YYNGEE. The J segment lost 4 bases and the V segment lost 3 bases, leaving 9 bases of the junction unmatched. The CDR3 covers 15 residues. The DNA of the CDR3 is TGTGCCAGCAGCGCCTCTCAGGGGGAGGCCACTGAAGCTTTCTTT. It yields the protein CASSASQGEATEAFF.

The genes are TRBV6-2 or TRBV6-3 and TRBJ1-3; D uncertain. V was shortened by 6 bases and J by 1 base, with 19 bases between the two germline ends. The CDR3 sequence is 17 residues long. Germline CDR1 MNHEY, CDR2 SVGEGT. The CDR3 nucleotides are TGTGCCAGCAGCCTTCGGACGGGAGGTCATTCTGGAAACACCATATATTTT. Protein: CASSLRTGGHSGNTIYF.